The text below deals with one T cell receptor beta chain. Germline CDR1 SGHTA, CDR2 FQGNSA. The CDR3 loop spans 14 amino acids. Losses at the gene ends were 5 bases for V and 4 bases for J; bases not matched to a gene: 5. The sample comes from a study of blood T cell repertoires in COVID-19. Method: immunoSEQ multiplex PCR; TCRdb's copy keeps in-frame clones and lacks some. The data hold roughly 100,000 clones, with around 93% observed a single time. This rearrangement joins TRBV7-2 to TRBJ1-2, with 9 bases identical to TRBD1. This clonotype originated in a man aged 50 or older with acute or convalescent COVID-19. Source material: peripheral blood. The CDR3, as DNA: TGTGCCAGCAGCCCTACAGGGGGCGGCTATGGCTACACCTTC. It encodes CASSPTGGGYGYTF. The variable domain in full, completed from reference TRBV7-2 and TRBJ1-2, reads GAGVSQSPSNKVTEKGKDVELRCDPISGHTALYWYRQSLGQGLEFLIYFQGNSAPDKSGLPSDRFSAERTGGSVSTLTIQRTQQEDSAVYLCASSPTGGGYGYTFGSGTRLTVV.